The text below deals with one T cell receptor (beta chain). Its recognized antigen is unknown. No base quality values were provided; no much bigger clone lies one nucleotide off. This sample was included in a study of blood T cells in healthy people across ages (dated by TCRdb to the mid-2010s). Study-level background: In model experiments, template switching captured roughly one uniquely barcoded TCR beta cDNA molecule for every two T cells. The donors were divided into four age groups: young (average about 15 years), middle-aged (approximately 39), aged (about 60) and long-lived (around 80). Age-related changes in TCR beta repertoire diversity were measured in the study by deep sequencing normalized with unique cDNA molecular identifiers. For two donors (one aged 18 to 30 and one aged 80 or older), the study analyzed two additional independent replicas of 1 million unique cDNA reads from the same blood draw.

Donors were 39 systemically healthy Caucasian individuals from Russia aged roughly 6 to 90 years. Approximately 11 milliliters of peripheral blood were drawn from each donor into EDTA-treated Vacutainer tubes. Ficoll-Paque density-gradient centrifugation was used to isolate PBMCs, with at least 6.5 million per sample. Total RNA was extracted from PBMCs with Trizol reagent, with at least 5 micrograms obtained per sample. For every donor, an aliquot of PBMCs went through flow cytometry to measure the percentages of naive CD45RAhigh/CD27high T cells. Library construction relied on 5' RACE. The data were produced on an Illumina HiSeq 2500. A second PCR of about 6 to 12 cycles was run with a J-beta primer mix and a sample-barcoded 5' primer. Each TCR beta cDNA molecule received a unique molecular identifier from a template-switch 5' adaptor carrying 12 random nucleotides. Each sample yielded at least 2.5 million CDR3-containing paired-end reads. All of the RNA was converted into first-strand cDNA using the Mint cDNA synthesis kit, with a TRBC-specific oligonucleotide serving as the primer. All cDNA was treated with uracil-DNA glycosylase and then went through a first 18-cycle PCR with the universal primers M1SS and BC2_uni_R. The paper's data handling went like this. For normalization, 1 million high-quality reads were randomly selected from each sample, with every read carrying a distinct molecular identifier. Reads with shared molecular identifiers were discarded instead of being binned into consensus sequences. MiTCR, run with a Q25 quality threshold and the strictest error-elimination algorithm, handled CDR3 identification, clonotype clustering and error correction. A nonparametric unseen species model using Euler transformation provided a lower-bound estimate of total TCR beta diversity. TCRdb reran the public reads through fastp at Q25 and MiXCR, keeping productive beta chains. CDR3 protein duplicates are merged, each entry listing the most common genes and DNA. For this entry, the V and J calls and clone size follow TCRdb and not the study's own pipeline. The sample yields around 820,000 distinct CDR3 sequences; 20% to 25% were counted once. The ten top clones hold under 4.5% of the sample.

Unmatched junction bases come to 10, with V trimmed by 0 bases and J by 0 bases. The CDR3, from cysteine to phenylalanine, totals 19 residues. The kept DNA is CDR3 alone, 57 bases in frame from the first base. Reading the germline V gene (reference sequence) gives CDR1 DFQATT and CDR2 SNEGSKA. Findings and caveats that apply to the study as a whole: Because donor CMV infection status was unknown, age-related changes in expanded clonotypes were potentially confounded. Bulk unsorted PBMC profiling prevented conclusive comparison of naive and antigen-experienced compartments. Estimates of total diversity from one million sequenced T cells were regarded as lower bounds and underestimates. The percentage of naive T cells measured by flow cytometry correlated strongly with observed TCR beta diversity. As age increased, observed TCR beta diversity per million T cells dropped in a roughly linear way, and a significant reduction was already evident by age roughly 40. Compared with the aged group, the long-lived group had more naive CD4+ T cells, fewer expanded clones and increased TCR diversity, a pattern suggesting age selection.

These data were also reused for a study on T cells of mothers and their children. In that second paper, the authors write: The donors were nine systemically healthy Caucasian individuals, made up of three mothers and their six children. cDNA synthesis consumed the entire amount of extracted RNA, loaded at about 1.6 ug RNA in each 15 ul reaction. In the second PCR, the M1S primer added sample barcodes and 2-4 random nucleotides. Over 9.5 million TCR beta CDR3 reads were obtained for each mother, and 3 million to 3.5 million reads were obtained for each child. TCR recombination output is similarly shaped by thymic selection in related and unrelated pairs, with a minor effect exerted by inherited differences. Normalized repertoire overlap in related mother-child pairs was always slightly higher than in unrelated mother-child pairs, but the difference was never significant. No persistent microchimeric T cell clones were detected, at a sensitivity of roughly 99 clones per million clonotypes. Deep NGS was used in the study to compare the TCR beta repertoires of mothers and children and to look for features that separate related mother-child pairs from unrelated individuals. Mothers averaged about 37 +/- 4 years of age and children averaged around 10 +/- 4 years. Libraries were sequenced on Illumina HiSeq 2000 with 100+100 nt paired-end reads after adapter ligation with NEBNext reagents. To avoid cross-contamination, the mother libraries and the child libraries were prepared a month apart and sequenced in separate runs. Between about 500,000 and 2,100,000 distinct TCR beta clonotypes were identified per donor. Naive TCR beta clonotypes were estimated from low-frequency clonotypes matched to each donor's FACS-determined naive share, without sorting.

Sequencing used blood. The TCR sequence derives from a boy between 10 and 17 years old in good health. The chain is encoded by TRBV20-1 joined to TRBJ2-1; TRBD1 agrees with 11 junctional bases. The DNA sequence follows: TGCAGTGCTAGAGATTTTTCCGGGACAGGGGGAAGCTCCTACAATGAGCAGTTCTTC. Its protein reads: CSARDFSGTGGSSYNEQFF.